These 30 T cell receptor beta chains came from one sample sequenced in a study of technical replicates of blood from a handful of donors. Produced via immunoSEQ multiplex PCR; TCRdb's table is partial and in-frame only. The sample holds fewer than 100,000 clones, about 97% seen once. The specimen was T cells isolated from PBMCs. Every receptor here comes from a human donor in good health.

V usage is TRBV6-5 and J usage is TRBJ2-3, with D perhaps TRBD1 (5 bases). CDR3 length: 14 amino acids. V lost 7 bases and J 2 bases, leaving 13 bases between the germline ends. CDR1 is MNHEY and CDR2 is SVGAGI in the germline V gene. CDR3 protein: CASTWTRNTDTQYF. Here the CDR3 DNA reads TGTGCCAGCACTTGGACAAGGAACACAGATACGCAGTATTTT.

The J gene is TRBJ2-4, the V gene TRBV4-2; 7 nucleotides align to TRBD2. The trim removed 4 bases at V and 1 base at J, leaving 10 bases unmatched. The CDR3 is 17 residues long. Germline V gives CDR1 LGHNA, CDR2 YNFKEQ. The CDR3 DNA reads as TGTGCCAGCAGCCGGGGGGGAGGGGAAGGGGCCAAAAACATTCAGTACTTC. Its translation is CASSRGGGEGAKNIQYF.

J is TRBJ2-7 and V is TRBV27, with TRBD2 matching 7 bases. The CDR3 runs 16 residues. V was pared by 0 bases and J by 2 bases, with 7 bases of the junction left unmatched. CDR1 and CDR2 (germline): MNHEY, SMNVEV (reference sequence). Here the CDR3 reads CASSLSRGVRTYEQYF. In DNA, the CDR3 is TGTGCCAGCAGTTTATCACGGGGGGTTCGCACCTACGAGCAGTACTTC.

This clone is a singleton in its sample. The V gene is TRBV11-2, the J gene TRBJ2-7, with 8 bases aligning to TRBD1. CDR3 size: 15 residues. The germline gives CDR1 SGHAT, CDR2 FQNNGV. V trimming: 8 bases; J trimming: 0 bases; junction bases outside the gene matches: 9. This chain's CDR3 is CASRHSGTGSYEQYF. CDR3 DNA: TGTGCCAGCCGCCATTCCGGGACAGGCTCCTACGAGCAGTACTTC. The whole variable domain, filled in from reference TRBV11-2 and TRBJ2-7, reads EAGVAQSPRYKIIEKRQSVAFWCNPISGHATLYWYQQILGQGPKLLIQFQNNGVVDDSQLPKDRFSAERLKGVDSTLKIQPAKLEDSAVYLCASRHSGTGSYEQYFGPGTRLTVT.

The chain is built from TRBV6-1 and TRBJ2-1; D may be TRBD2 (6 bases). The CDR3 totals 13 residues. Germline V gene data show CDR1 as MNHNS and CDR2 as SASEGT. Between the trimmed V and J ends, which lost 10 bases and 4 bases, there was a span of 14 bases. CDR3 in DNA: TGTGCCACCATAAACCTAGCGTACAATGAGCAGTTCTTC. Protein sequence: CATINLAYNEQFF.

The CDR3 sequence: CASSLAGSWANVLTF. DNA of the CDR3: TGTGCCAGCAGCTTAGCTGGCTCCTGGGCCAACGTCCTGACTTTC. The chain combines TRBV7-2 with TRBJ2-6; D unclear. The germline V gene encodes CDR1 SGHTA and CDR2 FQGNSA. CDR3 size: 15 residues. Between the trimmed V and J ends, which lost 0 bases and 5 bases, there was a span of 8 bases. The full variable domain, with the rest looked up from reference TRBV7-2 and TRBJ2-6, is GAGVSQSPSNKVTEKGKDVELRCDPISGHTALYWYRQSLGQGLEFLIYFQGNSAPDKSGLPSDRFSAERTGGSVSTLTIQRTQQEDSAVYLCASSLAGSWANVLTFGAGSRLTVL.

This chain joins TRBV5-6 and TRBJ1-1, with D unclear. This CDR3 comprises 14 residues. Deletions cut 2 bases from V and 6 bases from J, with 14 bases between. Per the germline V gene, CDR1 is SGHDT and CDR2 is YYEEEE. The CDR3 bases are TGTGCCAGCAGCTTACCTAATAGTGTCGCTGAAGCTTTCTTT. Amino acids: CASSLPNSVAEAFF. Based on the CDR3 plus reference TRBV5-6 and TRBJ1-1, the full variable domain is DAGVTQSPTHLIKTRGQQVTLRCSPKSGHDTVSWYQQALGQGPQFIFQYYEEEERQRGNFPDRFSGHQFPNYSSELNVNALLLGDSALYLCASSLPNSVAEAFFGQGTRLTVV.

The J gene is TRBJ2-5, the V gene TRBV4-3; 8 bases line up with TRBD2. Germline V lookup: CDR1 LGHNA, CDR2 YSLEER. CDR3 length: 16 residues. J lost 1 base, V lost 2 bases, and 6 bases had no gene match. The CDR3 DNA is TGCGCCAGCAGCCAATTCCTAGCGGGTACCCAAGAGACCCAGTACTTC. It specifies CASSQFLAGTQETQYF.

V is TRBV5-6 and J is TRBJ1-4, with TRBD1 matching over 8 bases. There are 14 residues in the CDR3. The junction had 4 bases not matched to a gene; V was cut back by 3 bases and J by 6 bases. CDR1 and CDR2 from the germline V gene are SGHDT and YYEEEE. The CDR3 coding sequence is TGTGCCAGCAGCTATGGGACAGGAGATGAAAAACTGTTTTTT. This sequence encodes CASSYGTGDEKLFF.

Only one count was recorded for this clone. This chain links TRBV7-9 with TRBJ2-1; a possible D gene is TRBD1 (6 bases). CDR1 and CDR2 (germline): SEHNR, FQNEAQ (reference sequence). The ends were cut back, 2 bases at V and 6 bases at J, with 11 bases in the middle. The CDR3 runs to 14 residues. In DNA, the CDR3 is TGTGCCAGCAGCTTATACAGGGAGATCAATGAGCAGTTCTTC. Translated: CASSLYREINEQFF.

CDR3 loop: CASSTIGQEIYF. The CDR3 nucleotides are TGTGCCAGCAGCACGATCGGACAGGAGATATATTTT. The chain is built from TRBV11-3 and TRBJ1-3; TRBD1 matches at 7 bases. The CDR3 runs 12 residues. Germline CDR1 is SGHNT and CDR2 is YENEEA. After removal of 5 bases from V and 13 bases from J, the junction contained 8 bases not matched to a gene.

This clone is a singleton in its sample. The genes are TRBV27 and TRBJ2-7; 7 bases line up with TRBD1. This CDR3 has 13 amino acids. Germline V gene lookup returns CDR1 MNHEY and CDR2 SMNVEV (reference sequence). Losses at the gene ends were 8 bases for V and 2 bases for J; bases not matched to a gene: 6. CDR3 sequence: CASGRQGPYEQYF. In nucleotides, the CDR3 is TGTGCCAGCGGACGACAGGGCCCCTACGAGCAGTACTTC.

This chain links TRBV29-1 with TRBJ1-1; possibly TRBD1 for D (5 bases). Trimming pared 3 bases from V and 4 bases from J, leaving 6 bases between. Looked up from germline, CDR1 is SQVTM and CDR2 is ANQGSEA. This CDR3 is 11 amino acids long. The CDR3 region has the DNA TGCAGCGTTGACGGGGGCACTGAAGCTTTCTTT. It yields the protein CSVDGGTEAFF.

The chain is built from TRBV25-1 and TRBJ1-2; D not certain. Trimming removed 4 bases from V and 2 bases from J, with 5 bases in between. CDR3 length: 12 residues. Looked up from germline, CDR1 is MGHDK and CDR2 is SYGVNS. This chain's CDR3 is CASSGENYGYTF. Here the CDR3 DNA reads TGTGCCAGCAGTGGAGAGAACTATGGCTACACCTTC.

This chain uses TRBV14 with TRBJ1-1; D is perhaps TRBD1 (5 bases). CDR1 is SGHDN, CDR2 FVKESK, per germline. Trimming took 2 bases from V and 5 from J, leaving 18 bases between them. The CDR3 loop spans 16 amino acids. The CDR3 loop is CASSQLSWGGETEAFF. CDR3 DNA sequence: TGTGCCAGCAGCCAACTTTCTTGGGGGGGAGAGACTGAAGCTTTCTTT.

V and J are TRBV4-3 and TRBJ2-7; a possible D gene is TRBD1 (7 bases). CDR1 LGHNA and CDR2 YSLEER come from the germline V gene. The CDR3 spans 18 residues. V was shortened by 5 bases and J by 1 base, with 24 bases between the two germline ends. The CDR3 bases are TGCGCCAGCAGCGAGGGGGCAGGGTTAGCGGCCTTTTCCTACGAGCAGTACTTC. Amino acids: CASSEGAGLAAFSYEQYF.

This clone is a singleton in its sample. The rearrangement links TRBV29-1 to TRBJ1-2; 9 nucleotides align to TRBD1. This CDR3 is built from 11 residues. V trimming: 7 bases; J trimming: 6 bases; junction bases outside the gene matches: 3. CDR1 and CDR2 from the germline V gene are SQVTM and ANQGSEA. The CDR3: CSGGDRDGYTF. CDR3 DNA sequence: TGCAGCGGGGGGGACAGGGATGGCTACACCTTC.

Details on this clone: An end of the junction does not agree with germline; a read error may underlie this. The CDR3 region has the DNA TGTGCCATCAGTCCTAGGCCTCTGAAGACTGAAGCTTTCTTT. Its protein is CAISPRPLKTEAFF. This chain connects TRBV10-3 to TRBJ1-1; no clear D. Germline CDR1 is ENHRY and CDR2 is SYGVKD. The CDR3 has 14 residues.

This clone was seen just once. The rearrangement uses TRBV6-5 and TRBJ2-7, with 11 bases identical to TRBD2. The CDR3 has 14 amino acids. Losses at the gene ends were 8 bases for V and 2 bases for J; bases not matched to a gene: 5. Germline V gene data show CDR1 as MNHEY and CDR2 as SVGAGI. The CDR3 region has the DNA TGTGCCAGCGGCGGGACTAGCGGCCCCTACGAGCAGTACTTC. It yields the protein CASGGTSGPYEQYF.

The V call is TRBV28, the J call TRBJ1-1; no clear D gene. Germline CDR1 MDHEN, CDR2 SYDVKM. V lost 8 bases, J lost 1 base, and 8 bases lay in between. This CDR3 is 12 amino acids long. The CDR3, as DNA: TGTGCCAGCGGAGGCAGGAACACTGAAGCTTTCTTT. It yields the protein CASGGRNTEAFF. The full variable domain, in which reference TRBV28 and TRBJ1-1 provide the parts outside the CDR3, is DVKVTQSSRYLVKRTGEKVFLECVQDMDHENMFWYRQDPGLGLRLIYFSYDVKMKEKGDIPEGYSVSREKKERFSLILESASTNQTSMYLCASGGRNTEAFFGQGTRLTVV.

The chain recombines TRBV5-4 with TRBJ2-2, with 9 bases lining up with TRBD2. J gave up 7 bases and V 2 bases, and 9 bases lay outside the gene matches. The germline V gene has CDR1 SGHNT and CDR2 YYREEE (reference sequence). The CDR3 extends over 16 amino acids. CDR3 in DNA: TGTGCCAGCAGCTTCCGGCGGGAGGGCCGTGGCGGGGAGCTGTTTTTT. Its protein product is CASSFRREGRGGELFF.

The chain combines TRBV28 with TRBJ2-1; D is unclear. The germline CDR1 and CDR2 sequences are MDHEN and SYDVKM. The CDR3 consists of 14 residues. V dropped 3 bases and J dropped 2 bases, with 8 bases sitting between them. The CDR3 DNA is TGTGCCAGCAGTTTCGGCGGAACCTACAATGAGCAGTTCTTC. Its protein is CASSFGGTYNEQFF.

The V gene is TRBV6-6, the J gene TRBJ2-1; 7 bases line up with TRBD2. The V segment lost 5 bases and the J segment 4 bases; nucleotides outside the gene matches: 8. The CDR3 is 15 residues long. CDR1 is MNHNY, CDR2 SVGAGI, per germline (reference sequence). CDR3 in amino acids: CASSRAGTLYNEQFF. CDR3 DNA: TGTGCCAGCAGTAGAGCGGGAACCCTTTACAATGAGCAGTTCTTC.

V is TRBV7-9 and J is TRBJ2-2; TRBD2 matches at 11 bases. The V segment lost 1 base and the J segment 2 bases; nucleotides outside the gene matches: 6. The length of the CDR3 is 18 residues. Germline CDR1 and CDR2: SEHNR and FQNEAQ (reference sequence). In DNA form, the CDR3 reads TGTGCCAGCAGCTTAGGAAGAGGGACTAGCGGTAACACCGGGGAGCTGTTTTTT. Its protein is CASSLGRGTSGNTGELFF.

As DNA, the CDR3 is TGTGCCAGCAGCGTCGGTACCGGGGAGCTGTTTTTT. As protein: CASSVGTGELFF. The chain recombines TRBV9 with TRBJ2-2; D is uncertain. This CDR3 spans 12 amino acids. Germline V gives CDR1 SGDLS, CDR2 YYNGEE. Trimming took off 2 bases at V and 5 bases at J, with 4 bases between the two ends.

V usage is TRBV10-1 and J usage is TRBJ2-1; 16 bases agree with TRBD2. V trimming: 3 bases; J trimming: 1 base; junction bases outside the gene matches: 3. There are 18 residues in the CDR3. The germline gives CDR1 WNHNN, CDR2 SYGVQD (reference sequence). This CDR3 is CASSDPGLAGGSYNEQFF. DNA of the CDR3: TGCGCCAGCAGTGACCCGGGACTAGCGGGAGGGTCCTACAATGAGCAGTTCTTC.

The rearrangement uses TRBV5-1 and TRBJ2-1, with unresolved D. V gave up 4 bases and J gave up 9 bases, with 11 bases separating them. In germline, CDR1 is SGHRS, CDR2 YFSETQ. The CDR3 has 12 amino acids. The CDR3 DNA reads as TGCGCCAGCAGCCCTTCATCCAGTGAGCAGTTCTTC. It encodes CASSPSSSEQFF.

The sample holds one count of this clone. The genes are TRBV2 and TRBJ2-7; TRBD1 agrees at 9 bases. The germline V gene has CDR1 SNHLY and CDR2 FYNNEI. Trimming took 6 bases from V and 6 from J; bases not matched to a gene: 3. CDR3 size: 12 residues. The CDR3 loop is CASRGTGTEQYF. CDR3 nucleotide sequence: TGTGCCAGCAGGGGGACAGGGACCGAGCAGTACTTC. The full variable domain, with the rest looked up from reference TRBV2 and TRBJ2-7, is EPEVTQTPSHQVTQMGQEVILRCVPISNHLYFYWYRQILGQKVEFLVSFYNNEISEKSEIFDDQFSVERPDGSNFTLKIRSTKLEDSAMYFCASRGTGTEQYFGPGTRLTVT.

The chain couples TRBV7-2 to TRBJ1-1, with a possible D match to TRBD1 (6 bases). From germline, CDR1 is SGHTA and CDR2 FQGNSA. V was trimmed by 1 base and J by 9 bases, leaving 6 bases between them. The CDR3 sequence is 11 residues long. The CDR3 DNA follows: TGTGCCAGCAGCTTAGGGGGGCAAGCTTTCTTT. It is translated as CASSLGGQAFF. The whole variable domain, filled in from reference TRBV7-2 and TRBJ1-1, reads GAGVSQSPSNKVTEKGKDVELRCDPISGHTALYWYRQSLGQGLEFLIYFQGNSAPDKSGLPSDRFSAERTGGSVSTLTIQRTQQEDSAVYLCASSLGGQAFFGQGTRLTVV.

This sequence joins TRBV14 and TRBJ2-7; 7 bases align to TRBD2. This CDR3 spans 16 amino acids. Trimming took 4 bases from V and 4 from J; bases not matched to a gene: 13. CDR1 is SGHDN and CDR2 is FVKESK in the germline V gene. CDR3 sequence reads: CASSPLSLAVFYEQYF. CDR3 in DNA: TGTGCCAGCAGCCCCCTCTCCCTAGCGGTCTTTTACGAGCAGTACTTC.